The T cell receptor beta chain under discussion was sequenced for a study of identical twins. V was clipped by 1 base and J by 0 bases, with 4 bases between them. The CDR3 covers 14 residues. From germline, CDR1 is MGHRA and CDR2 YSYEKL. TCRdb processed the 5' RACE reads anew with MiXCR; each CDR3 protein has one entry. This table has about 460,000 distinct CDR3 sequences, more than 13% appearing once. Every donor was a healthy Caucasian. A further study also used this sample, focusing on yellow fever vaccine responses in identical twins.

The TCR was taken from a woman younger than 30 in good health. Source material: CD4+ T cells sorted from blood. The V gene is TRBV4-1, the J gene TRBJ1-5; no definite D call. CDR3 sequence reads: CASSQGTSNQPQHF. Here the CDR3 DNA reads TGCGCCAGCAGCCAAGGGACTAGCAATCAGCCCCAGCATTTT.